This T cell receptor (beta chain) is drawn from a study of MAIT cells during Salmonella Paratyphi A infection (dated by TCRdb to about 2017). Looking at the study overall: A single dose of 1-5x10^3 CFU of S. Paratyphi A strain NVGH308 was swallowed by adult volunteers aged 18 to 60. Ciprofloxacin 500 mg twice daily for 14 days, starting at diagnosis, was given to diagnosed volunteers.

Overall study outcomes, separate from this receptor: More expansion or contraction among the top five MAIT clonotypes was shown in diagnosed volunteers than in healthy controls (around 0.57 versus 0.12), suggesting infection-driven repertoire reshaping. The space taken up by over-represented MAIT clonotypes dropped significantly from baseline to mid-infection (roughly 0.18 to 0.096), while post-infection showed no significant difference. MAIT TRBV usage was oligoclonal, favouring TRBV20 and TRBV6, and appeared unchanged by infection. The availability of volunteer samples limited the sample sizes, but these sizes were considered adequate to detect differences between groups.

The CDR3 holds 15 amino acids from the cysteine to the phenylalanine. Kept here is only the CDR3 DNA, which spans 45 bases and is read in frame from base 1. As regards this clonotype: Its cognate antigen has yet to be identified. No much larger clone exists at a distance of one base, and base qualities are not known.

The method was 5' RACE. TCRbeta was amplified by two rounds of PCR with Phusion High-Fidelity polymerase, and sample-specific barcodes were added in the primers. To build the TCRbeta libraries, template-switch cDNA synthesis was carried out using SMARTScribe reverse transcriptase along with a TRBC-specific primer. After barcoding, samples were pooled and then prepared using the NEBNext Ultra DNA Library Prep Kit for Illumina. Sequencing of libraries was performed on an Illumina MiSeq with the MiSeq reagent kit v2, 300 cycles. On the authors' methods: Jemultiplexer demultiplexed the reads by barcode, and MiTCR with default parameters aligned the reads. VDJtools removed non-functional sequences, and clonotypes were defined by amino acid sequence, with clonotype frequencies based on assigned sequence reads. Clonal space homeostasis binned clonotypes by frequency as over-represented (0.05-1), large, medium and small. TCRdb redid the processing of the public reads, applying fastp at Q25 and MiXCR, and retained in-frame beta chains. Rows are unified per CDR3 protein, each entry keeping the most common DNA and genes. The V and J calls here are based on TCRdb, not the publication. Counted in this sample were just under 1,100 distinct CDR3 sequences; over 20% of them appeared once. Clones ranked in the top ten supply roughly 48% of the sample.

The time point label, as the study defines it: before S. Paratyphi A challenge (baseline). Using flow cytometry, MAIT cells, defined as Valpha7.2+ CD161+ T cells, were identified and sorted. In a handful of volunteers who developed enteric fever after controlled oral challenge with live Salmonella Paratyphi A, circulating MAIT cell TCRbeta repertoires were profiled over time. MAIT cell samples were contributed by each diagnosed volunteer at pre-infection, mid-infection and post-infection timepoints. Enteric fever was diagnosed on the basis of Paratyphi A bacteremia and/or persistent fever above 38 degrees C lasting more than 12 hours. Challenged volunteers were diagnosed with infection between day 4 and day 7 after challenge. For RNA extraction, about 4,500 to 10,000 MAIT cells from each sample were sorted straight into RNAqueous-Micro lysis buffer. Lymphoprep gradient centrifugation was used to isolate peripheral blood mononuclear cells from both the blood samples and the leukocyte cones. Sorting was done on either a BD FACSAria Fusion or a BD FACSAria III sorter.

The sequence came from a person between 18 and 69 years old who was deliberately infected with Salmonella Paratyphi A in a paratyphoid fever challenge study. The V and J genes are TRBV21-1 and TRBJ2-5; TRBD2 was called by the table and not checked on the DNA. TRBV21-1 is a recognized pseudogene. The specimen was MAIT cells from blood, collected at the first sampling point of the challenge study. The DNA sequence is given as TGTGCCAGCAGCAAAAAAGGACTGTACCAAGAGACCCAGTACTTC. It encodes CASSKKGLYQETQYF.